The rows below give T cell receptor beta chains drawn from one sample of a study of cytomegalovirus exposure and HLA in healthy donors. The protocol was immunoSEQ multiplex PCR, while the TCRdb copy is restricted to in-frame clones and leaves out a portion. The table records approximately 140,000 clones, roughly three quarters of them present only once. The sample consisted of PBMCs. The receptors shown here come from a woman in her sixties in good health and CMV-seronegative. Both conserved end residues are part of each CDR3. A D gene is named only where the DNA matches it firmly. Clone size is not always given. Where it is, it says once, few, many or a class for expanded clones.

DNA: TGTGCCAGTAGTAGGCAGAACACCGGGGAGCTGTTTTTT
CDR3: CASSRQNTGELFF
size: -
D: -
J: TRBJ2-2
V: TRBV19
length: 13

DNA: TGTGCCAGTAGTATGCGGGCTACCTACTCCTACGAGCAGTACTTC
CDR3: CASSMRATYSYEQYF
size: -
D: -
J: TRBJ2-7
V: TRBV19
length: 15

DNA: TGCGCCAGCAGCCAGGCAGACAGTGCTGCCTACGAGCAGTACTTC
CDR3: CASSQADSAAYEQYF
size: few
D: -
J: TRBJ2-7
V: TRBV4-1
length: 15

DNA: TGCAGCGTTGAGGGCAGCTACGAGCAGTACTTC
CDR3: CSVEGSYEQYF
size: -
D: -
J: TRBJ2-7
V: TRBV29-1
length: 11

DNA: TGCGCCAGCAGCTTGAGTAGCGGGACGAGCTCCTACAATGAGCAGTTCTTC
CDR3: CASSLSSGTSSYNEQFF
size: -
D: TRBD2
J: TRBJ2-1
V: TRBV5-1
length: 17

DNA: TGCGCCAGCAGCTCGGGACAGAGGACGGGTGAAGCTTTCTTT
CDR3: CASSSGQRTGEAFF
size: -
D: TRBD1
J: TRBJ1-1
V: TRBV5-1
length: 14

DNA: TGCAGCGTGAGGGACAGGGGGCGTGAGACCCAGTACTTC
CDR3: CSVRDRGRETQYF
size: -
D: TRBD1
J: TRBJ2-5
V: TRBV29-1
length: 13

DNA: TGTGCCAGCTCAACAGGGACAGGGCGACCTGGAAACACCATATATTTT
CDR3: CASSTGTGRPGNTIYF
size: -
D: TRBD1
J: TRBJ1-3
V: TRBV18
length: 16

DNA: TGCGCCAGCAGCGCAGTACTAGGTCCCCAAGAGACCCAGTACTTC
CDR3: CASSAVLGPQETQYF
size: -
D: -
J: TRBJ2-5
V: TRBV5-1
length: 15

DNA: TGTGCCAGCAGCTTGGTACAGGGGGCCCTCACCTACGAGCAGTACTTC
CDR3: CASSLVQGALTYEQYF
size: -
D: TRBD1
J: TRBJ2-7
V: TRBV11-2
length: 16

DNA: TGTGCCAGCAGGGGACTAGCGGGAGTTGGTACGCAGTATTTT
CDR3: CASRGLAGVGTQYF
size: -
D: TRBD2
J: TRBJ2-3
V: TRBV6-6
length: 14

DNA: TGTGCCTGGAGTGTGGGGAGGGGTGAAAAACTGTTTTTT
CDR3: CAWSVGRGEKLFF
size: -
D: -
J: TRBJ1-4
V: TRBV30
length: 13

DNA: TGCGCCAGCAGCTTGCCGGGGTACGAGCAGTACTTC
CDR3: CASSLPGYEQYF
size: -
D: -
J: TRBJ2-7
V: TRBV5-1
length: 12

DNA: TGTGCCTGGAGTTACAGGGCCTACGAGCAGTACTTC
CDR3: CAWSYRAYEQYF
size: -
D: -
J: TRBJ2-7
V: TRBV30
length: 12

DNA: TGTGCCAGCAGTTCGGGAGAGGGCTATGGCTACACCTTC
CDR3: CASSSGEGYGYTF
size: -
D: -
J: TRBJ1-2
V: TRBV27
length: 13

DNA: TGTGCCATCAGTGAGGGGGTAGCGGGACAGTACAATGAGCAGTTCTTC
CDR3: CAISEGVAGQYNEQFF
size: -
D: -
J: TRBJ2-1
V: TRBV10-3
length: 16